The rows below give T cell receptor beta chains drawn from one sample of a study of a mutant IDH1 vaccine in newly diagnosed glioma. Assay used: immunoSEQ multiplex PCR; TCRdb lists only in-frame clones, some missing. In the table there are some 120,000 clones, around 80% of which are singletons. These receptors' antigens are unknown. Sample: PBMCs, taken from a glioma patient whose treatment included an IDH1 peptide vaccine. These receptors were taken from a middle-aged man with glioma. CDR3s leave out the opening cysteine and the closing phenylalanine or tryptophan.

V gene	J gene	CDR3 protein
TRBV15	TRBJ1-5	ATSPLGNQPQH
TRBV7-8	TRBJ1-5	ASSLAQTGDQPQH
TRBV10-3	TRBJ2-1	AIKGTGNHEQF
TRBV6-6	TRBJ1-1	ASSFGTASGAF
TRBV28	TRBJ1-4	ASRVVGGSEKLF
TRBV6-1	TRBJ1-3	ASSESSGGFSSGNTIY
TRBV19	TRBJ2-3	ASSSGRVAGDTQY
TRBV13	TRBJ2-5	ASSPSGLATETQY
TRBV4-3	TRBJ1-1	ASSHGTGGTEAF
TRBV5-4	TRBJ1-2	ASSIGQENYGYT
TRBV6-5	TRBJ1-4	ASSYDFGRSNEKLF
TRBV30	TRBJ1-5	AWRAPPQPQH
TRBV4-3	TRBJ2-1	ASSQGVVAGGPEGEQF
TRBV27	TRBJ2-1	ASSRGKREKNEQF
TRBV9	TRBJ1-2	ASSVPPGQGAGYGYT
TRBV11-2	TRBJ2-3	ASSFLQVLADTQY
TRBV14	TRBJ2-2	ASSHTSGTGYTGELF
TRBV6-6	TRBJ2-4	ASNGRLENIQY
TRBV2	TRBJ2-7	ASSRSGGGYEQY
TRBV7-2	TRBJ2-1	ASSPRLAGGLGYNEQF
TRBV28	TRBJ2-7	ASIAMDRDPYEQY
TRBV11-3	TRBJ2-7	ASSLGNTGSYEQY
TRBV30	TRBJ1-3	AWRPRDRSGNTIY
TRBV5-4	TRBJ2-5	ASSLVAGGRETQY
TRBV21-1	TRBJ2-7	ASVRKEQY
TRBV6-1	TRBJ2-7	ASTVAYEQY
TRBV9	TRBJ1-2	ASREYYGYT
TRBV4-2	TRBJ1-2	ASSQDSGKGNYGYT
TRBV7-2	TRBJ2-7	ASSLSGRKSYEQY
TRBV5-4	TRBJ2-2	ASSPPTGELF
TRBV6-6	TRBJ1-1	ASSYAVGGSTEAF
TRBV6-5	TRBJ2-3	ASSRGYNTDTQY
TRBV19	TRBJ1-2	ASSNRGQDGYT